The T cell receptor (beta chain) described here comes from a study of blood T cell repertoires in COVID-19 (dated by TCRdb to about 2020). Describing the broader study: Samples covering the acute and convalescent phases of COVID-19 were provided by collaborators in the United States, Italy and Spain. A de-identified subject ID, COVID-19 status, age in years and sex were almost always included in the sample metadata. A freely available public database, intended as a resource for researchers studying the immune response to SARS-CoV-2, is where the repertoires were released. Samples came from the ongoing ImmuneRACE study (first 160 participants) plus 1,254 subjects from 6 global collaborators. The prospective study material was composed of cDNA or gDNA derived from T cells, B-cell-depleted T cells, or PBMCs. The dataset comprised deeply sampled blood TCRbeta repertoires from subjects exposed to, actively infected with, or recovered from COVID-19. HLA class I and class II types, where available, came from metadata supplied by the sample provider rather than from assay-based typing. Results the study describes overall, beyond this receptor: How much clinical and demographic metadata was included differed by source and by participant, and the metadata was provided uncurated.

The immunoSEQ Assay, a bias-controlled multiplex PCR, was used to amplify TCRbeta CDR3 regions from genomic DNA. The authors processed their data as follows. The number of nucleated cells in each sample was estimated by amplification of reference gene primers within the assay. To quantify the absolute abundance of each unique TCRbeta CDR3 rearrangement, sequence reads were collapsed and filtered. For each sample, productive Simpson clonality was calculated by taking the square root of Simpson's diversity index across productive rearrangements. The immuneACCESS repertoire file appears here via TCRdb, limited to in-frame rearrangements. These files lack a portion of the clones; in checked studies, under half of the deficit traces to unresolved V genes, and the cause of the others is not known. V and J calls and clone size are copied from that table; D and trimming were computed from the DNA. The sample includes 250,000 to 350,000 clones, with approximately 91% observed a single time. About 10% of the sample is taken by the ten largest.

One collaborating source in Seattle enrolled patients while the patients were actively infected and followed the patients over time throughout the course of disease. Collaborating institutions collected whole blood in K2EDTA tubes following their own protocols. Collaborator samples were shipped for TCRbeta analysis as frozen whole blood, isolated PBMCs, or DNA extracted from either sample type. CDR1 and CDR2 are drawn from the germline V gene: SQVTM, ANQGSEA. Relative to germline, V is 3 bases shorter and J is 1 base shorter, with 6 bases between their ends. Reading from cysteine to phenylalanine, the CDR3 counts 12 amino acids. Kept here is only the CDR3 DNA, which spans 36 bases and is read in frame from base 1. A note on this clone: Its antigen is not yet known. No much larger clone exists at a distance of one base, and base qualities are not known.

The receptor's source is a woman in her thirties with COVID-19, enrolled during active disease. Recombination connected TRBV29-1 to TRBJ1-2, with the D gene not clear enough to name. The source material was peripheral blood. The CDR3 protein: CSVEGSNYGYTF. Here is the DNA: TGCAGCGTTGAGGGCAGTAACTATGGCTACACCTTC.